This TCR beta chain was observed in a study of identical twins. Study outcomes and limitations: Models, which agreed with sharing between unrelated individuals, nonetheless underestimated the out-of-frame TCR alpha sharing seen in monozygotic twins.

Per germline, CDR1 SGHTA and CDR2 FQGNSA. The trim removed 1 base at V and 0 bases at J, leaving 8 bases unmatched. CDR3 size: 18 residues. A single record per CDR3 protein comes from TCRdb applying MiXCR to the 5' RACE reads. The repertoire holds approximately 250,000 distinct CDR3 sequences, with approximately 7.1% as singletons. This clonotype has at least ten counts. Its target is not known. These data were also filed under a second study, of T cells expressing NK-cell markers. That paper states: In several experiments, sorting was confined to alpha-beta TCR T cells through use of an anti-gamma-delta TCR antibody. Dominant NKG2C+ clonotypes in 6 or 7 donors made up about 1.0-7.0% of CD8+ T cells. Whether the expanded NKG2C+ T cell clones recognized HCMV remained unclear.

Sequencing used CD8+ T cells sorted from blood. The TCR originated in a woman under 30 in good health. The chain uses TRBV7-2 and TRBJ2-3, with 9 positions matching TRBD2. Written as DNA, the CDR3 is TGTGCCAGCAGCTTAGGGCTAGCGGGGAGATCTAGCACAGATACGCAGTATTTT. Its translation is CASSLGLAGRSSTDTQYF. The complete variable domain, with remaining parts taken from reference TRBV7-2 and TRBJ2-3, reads GAGVSQSPSNKVTEKGKDVELRCDPISGHTALYWYRQSLGQGLEFLIYFQGNSAPDKSGLPSDRFSAERTGGSVSTLTIQRTQQEDSAVYLCASSLGLAGRSSTDTQYFGPGTRLTVL.